This T cell receptor beta chain came from a study of CD8+CD57+ T cells in acquired aplastic anemia. Germline V lookup: CDR1 KGHDR, CDR2 SFDVKD. The CDR3 has 18 amino acids. The junction had 12 bases not matched to a gene; V was cut back by 4 bases and J by 7 bases. This clonotype was recorded many times. Its target is not known. Findings and caveats of the study: Any difference that existed in CD8+ Simpson's diversity between patients and controls was not significant. Patients had around 30 CD8+ CDR3 sequences in common with controls (the shared set).

Profiling of TCR beta VDJ combinations and CDR3 sequences used genomic DNA as template. One entry per CDR3 protein, called by TCRdb with MiXCR from the reads. The table shows around 230,000 distinct CDR3 sequences, with approximately 60% occurring only once. The sequencing input was sorted CD4+, CD8+, or CD8+CD57+ T cells (not recorded which) from PBMCs. The gene calls are TRBV24-1 and TRBJ2-1; 13 bases map to TRBD2. The sequence derives from a human donor in good health. The CDR3 region has the DNA TGTGCCACCAGTGAACGAGCCTGGACTAGCGGGAGTGTGAATGAGCAGTTCTTC. Amino acid sequence: CATSERAWTSGSVNEQFF.